These 23 T cell receptor beta chains were sequenced from one sample in a study of shared clonotypes between healthy human individuals. TCRdb's copy holds only in-frame clones and misses some; the assay was immunoSEQ multiplex PCR. The table lists 1.5 million to 2.5 million clones, about 95% of them singletons. Naive CD8 cells were CD45RO-negative, positively selected for CCR7, excluding terminally differentiated effector memory CD45RA+ cells. Material for sequencing was naive CD8+ T cells sorted from blood. These receptor sequences come from a young man in good health.

The V and J genes are TRBV18 and TRBJ2-7; perhaps TRBD1 as D (5 bases). CDR1 and CDR2 from the germline V gene are KGHSH and LQKENI. The ends were cut back, 6 bases at V and 3 bases at J, with 12 bases in the middle. CDR3 length: 13 residues. Written as DNA, the CDR3 is TGTGCCAGCTCGCACACTGACAGCTACGAGCAGTACTTC. Protein: CASSHTDSYEQYF.

The V and J genes are TRBV6-5 and TRBJ1-5; perhaps TRBD1 as D (6 bases). The CDR3 totals 15 residues. V gave up 6 bases and J gave up 5 bases, with 17 bases separating them. Germline V gives CDR1 MNHEY, CDR2 SVGAGI. Written as DNA, the CDR3 is TGTGCCAGCAGCCGGGGACCCGAGGGGGATCAGCCCCAGCATTTT. It codes for CASSRGPEGDQPQHF.

This clone was counted a few times. This chain joins TRBV28 and TRBJ1-6; D gene unclear. The CDR3 totals 14 residues. The V gene's germline CDR1 is MDHEN and CDR2 SYDVKM. Trimming shortened V by 1 base and J by 5 bases, and 6 bases separated the two germline ends. The chain's CDR3 is CASSLLQDNSPLHF. CDR3 sequence (DNA): TGTGCCAGCAGTTTATTACAAGATAATTCACCCCTCCACTTT.

The chain combines TRBV2 with TRBJ2-7; D might be TRBD2 (5 bases). The V end lost 6 bases, the J end lost 3 bases, and 15 bases lay between the germline ends. CDR3 size: 14 residues. Germline V gives CDR1 SNHLY, CDR2 FYNNEI. The CDR3 DNA sequence: TGTGCCAGCAGCTTAGTAGGGAGAGACTACGAGCAGTACTTC. Translating it yields CASSLVGRDYEQYF.

V usage is TRBV29-1 and J usage is TRBJ2-1; a possible D gene is TRBD2 (7 bases). The V and J ends lost 7 bases and 8 bases respectively, with 21 bases between them. The CDR3 extends over 14 amino acids. Germline CDR1 and CDR2: SQVTM and ANQGSEA. The CDR3 bases are TGCAGCGGAACGTACGGGGGGCCCAACGATGAGCAGTTCTTC. Translating it yields CSGTYGGPNDEQFF.

The rearrangement links TRBV11-2 to TRBJ2-7; no clear D gene. Deletions cut 1 base from V and 0 bases from J, with 7 bases between. There are 14 residues in the CDR3. Germline CDR1 reads SGHAT; CDR2 reads FQNNGV. The CDR3 protein is CASSLVPYSYEQYF. The DNA of the CDR3 is TGTGCCAGCAGCTTAGTGCCGTACTCCTACGAGCAGTACTTC.

The rearrangement joins TRBV13 to TRBJ2-1; 8 nucleotides align to TRBD2. CDR1 and CDR2 (germline): PRHDT, FYEKMQ (reference sequence). With 4 bases clipped from V and 4 bases from J, the junction kept 3 bases outside the gene matches. CDR3 length: 14 residues. The CDR3 DNA is TGTGCCAGCAGCTCGGGACTAGTTTACAATGAGCAGTTCTTC. Protein product: CASSSGLVYNEQFF.

The chain couples TRBV19 to TRBJ1-4; unclear D gene. Trimming cost V 2 bases and J 6 bases, with 10 bases left between them. CDR3 length equals 14 residues. CDR1 and CDR2 (germline): LNHDA, SQIVND (reference sequence). DNA for the CDR3: TGTGCCAGTAGTATATTCCCAGCGGATGAAAAACTGTTTTTT. It yields the protein CASSIFPADEKLFF.

The chain carries TRBV27 and TRBJ2-1; D ambiguous. Trimming cost V 3 bases and J 9 bases, with 9 bases left between them. This CDR3 is 12 amino acids long. CDR1 is MNHEY, CDR2 SMNVEV, per germline (reference sequence). The CDR3 coding sequence is TGTGCCAGCAGTTTTTTAGACGGTGAGCAGTTCTTC. Residues: CASSFLDGEQFF.

In the case of this clone: This sample also contains other DNA sequences that code for the same CDR3. The chain links TRBV6-5 to TRBJ2-2; TRBD1 might be the D (5 bases). Germline V gives CDR1 MNHEY, CDR2 SVGAGI. CDR3 length equals 13 residues. Trimming left V 4 bases short and J 5 bases short, with 8 bases between. The CDR3 loop reads CASSFSGTGELFF. CDR3 DNA: TGTGCCAGCAGTTTTTCAGGGACCGGGGAGCTGTTTTTT.

This chain joins TRBV5-4 and TRBJ1-6; no clear D gene. With 0 bases removed from V and 9 bases from J, the gap between germline ends came to 7 bases. Germline V gene sequence: CDR1 SGHNT, CDR2 YYREEE (reference sequence). The CDR3 totals 13 residues. The CDR3 nucleotides read TGTGCCAGCAGCTTGGACGGGATTTCACCCCTCCACTTT. Its protein product is CASSLDGISPLHF.

This clone was found once. The chain recombines TRBV2 with TRBJ2-5; 9 bases agree with TRBD1. The V segment lost 8 bases and the J segment 1 base; nucleotides outside the gene matches: 17. The V gene's germline CDR1 is SNHLY and CDR2 FYNNEI. This CDR3 is 18 amino acids long. The CDR3 is CASWGSGQGMRVQETQYF. The CDR3 DNA reads TGTGCCAGCTGGGGGTCTGGACAGGGGATGAGGGTCCAAGAGACCCAGTACTTC.

The chain couples TRBV9 to TRBJ2-6, with D perhaps TRBD1 or TRBD2 (5 bases each). The CDR3 runs 19 residues. Germline loops: CDR1 SGDLS, CDR2 YYNGEE. V dropped 3 bases and J dropped 0 bases, with 19 bases sitting between them. CDR3 DNA: TGTGCCAGCAGCGCTGGATCCCAGGGCCGGGACTCTGGGGCCAACGTCCTGACTTTC. Translating it yields CASSAGSQGRDSGANVLTF.

The gene calls are TRBV14 and TRBJ1-1; TRBD1 is a possible D gene (5 bases). The CDR3 contains 15 residues. CDR1 SGHDN and CDR2 FVKESK come from the germline V gene. Trimming removed 0 bases at V and 4 bases at J, with 12 bases between. The CDR3 coding sequence is TGTGCCAGCAGCCAAGAGGGGTCAGGGTTCACTGAAGCTTTCTTT. Residues: CASSQEGSGFTEAFF.

V gene TRBV6-1 combines with J gene TRBJ1-4; perhaps TRBD1 as D (5 bases). CDR1 is MNHNS, CDR2 SASEGT, per germline. V gave up 1 base and J gave up 15 bases, with 21 bases separating them. This CDR3 is built from 15 residues. CDR3 residues: CASSEDPWTRGEVFF. CDR3 in DNA: TGTGCCAGCAGTGAAGACCCCTGGACACGTGGGGAGGTGTTTTTT.

The CDR3 region is CASSLSGGQSSYEQYF. DNA for the CDR3: TGTGCCAGCAGCTTGTCGGGGGGCCAAAGCTCCTACGAGCAGTACTTC. This chain links TRBV7-9 with TRBJ2-7; TRBD2 might be the D (7 bases). Germline-derived CDR1 and CDR2 are SEHNR and FQNEAQ (reference sequence). This CDR3 comprises 16 residues. Trimming took 3 bases from V and 0 from J, leaving 15 bases between them.

CDR3 DNA: TGTGCCAGCAGCCAAGAAAGATTGAGGAGCTCCTACAATGAGCAGTTCTTC. Protein sequence: CASSQERLRSSYNEQFF. The rearrangement links TRBV4-2 to TRBJ2-1; D is undetermined. Trimming shortened V by 0 bases and J by 0 bases, and 12 bases separated the two germline ends. CDR1 LGHNA and CDR2 YNFKEQ come from the germline V gene. This CDR3 has 17 residues.

The chain links TRBV7-2 to TRBJ2-7; TRBD1 agrees at 10 bases. Germline V gene data show CDR1 as SGHTA and CDR2 as FQGNSA. CDR3 size: 15 residues. The V segment lost 5 bases and the J segment 4 bases; nucleotides outside the gene matches: 8. CDR3 coding DNA: TGTGCCAGCAGCCTAGAGGACAGGGGGTCTTACGAGCAGTACTTC. The encoded protein is CASSLEDRGSYEQYF.

The gene calls are TRBV11-2 and TRBJ1-2; possible D gene TRBD1, 6 bases. V lost 5 bases and J 6 bases, leaving 25 bases between the germline ends. The CDR3 covers 17 residues. Germline assignment: CDR1 SGHAT and CDR2 FQNNGV. CDR3 sequence: CASSHHTPLAGDHGYTF. The DNA of the CDR3 is TGTGCCAGCAGCCACCATACCCCCCTAGCAGGGGATCATGGCTACACCTTC.

In DNA form, the CDR3 reads TGTGCCAGCAGTTGGGGGACAGGGCCATCCTATGGCTACACCTTC. It translates to CASSWGTGPSYGYTF. The chain uses TRBV6-5 and TRBJ1-2; 9 nucleotides align to TRBD1. The CDR3 consists of 15 residues. CDR1 is MNHEY, CDR2 SVGAGI, per germline. The J segment lost 4 bases and the V segment lost 4 bases, leaving 7 bases of the junction unmatched.

The chain uses TRBV25-1 and TRBJ2-3, with 9 bases matching TRBD1. The CDR3 covers 15 residues. The ends lost 6 bases at V and 0 bases at J; junction bases unmatched: 4. The germline V gene encodes CDR1 MGHDK and CDR2 SYGVNS. CDR3 bases: TGTGCCAGCAGGCCCGGGACAGGGAGCACAGATACGCAGTATTTT. Amino acids: CASRPGTGSTDTQYF. Full variable domain (outside the CDR3, taken from reference TRBV25-1 and TRBJ2-3): EADIYQTPRYLVIGTGKKITLECSQTMGHDKMYWYQQDPGMELHLIHYSYGVNSTEKGDLSSESTVSRIRTEHFPLTLESARPSHTSQYLCASRPGTGSTDTQYFGPGTRLTVL.

The rearrangement links TRBV2 to TRBJ2-1; 7 positions match TRBD2. J gave up 2 bases and V 10 bases, and 8 bases lay outside the gene matches. This CDR3 spans 14 amino acids. The V gene's germline CDR1 is SNHLY and CDR2 FYNNEI. The CDR3 here is CATSGTTAYNEQFF. CDR3 bases: TGTGCCACCTCCGGGACTACCGCCTACAATGAGCAGTTCTTC. The full variable domain, its missing parts supplied by reference TRBV2 and TRBJ2-1, is EPEVTQTPSHQVTQMGQEVILRCVPISNHLYFYWYRQILGQKVEFLVSFYNNEISEKSEIFDDQFSVERPDGSNFTLKIRSTKLEDSAMYFCATSGTTAYNEQFFGPGTRLTVL.

This chain joins TRBV27 and TRBJ1-5; D call uncertain. This CDR3 comprises 12 residues. V was trimmed by 3 bases and J by 8 bases, leaving 8 bases between them. The germline V gene encodes CDR1 MNHEY and CDR2 SMNVEV (reference sequence). The CDR3 DNA follows: TGTGCCAGCAGTTTTCGGGGAGAGCCCCAGCATTTT. Its protein product is CASSFRGEPQHF.